This T cell receptor beta chain was recovered during a study of shared clonotypes between healthy human individuals. As for the study in general: The plates for each donor numbered three CD4 naive, three CD4 memory, two CD8 naive and one CD8 memory.

A note on this clone: What it binds is unknown.

Naivety among CD8 cells was defined by CD45RO negativity and positive CCR7 selection, thereby excluding terminally differentiated effector memory CD45RA+ cells. The protocol was immunoSEQ multiplex PCR, while the TCRdb copy is restricted to in-frame clones and leaves out a portion. Of about 2 million clones in the sample, approximately 94% were seen once. The study, taken as a whole, reports: Non-shared clonotypes were found to have lower generation probabilities than the clonotypes that were shared by all four of the sorted-subset donors.

After removal of 4 bases from V and 0 bases from J, the junction contained 3 bases not matched to a gene. CDR3 length: 15 residues. Germline V gene data show CDR1 as SEHNR and CDR2 as FQNEAQ (reference sequence). The V gene is TRBV7-9, the J gene TRBJ2-7; 10 bases fit TRBD2. This clonotype was sampled from a man aged 18 to 29 in good health. Sequencing input: naive CD8+ T cells sorted from blood. CDR3 coding DNA: TGTGCCAGCAGCTCCCGACTAGCGGGCTCCTACGAGCAGTACTTC. Translation gives CASSSRLAGSYEQYF.